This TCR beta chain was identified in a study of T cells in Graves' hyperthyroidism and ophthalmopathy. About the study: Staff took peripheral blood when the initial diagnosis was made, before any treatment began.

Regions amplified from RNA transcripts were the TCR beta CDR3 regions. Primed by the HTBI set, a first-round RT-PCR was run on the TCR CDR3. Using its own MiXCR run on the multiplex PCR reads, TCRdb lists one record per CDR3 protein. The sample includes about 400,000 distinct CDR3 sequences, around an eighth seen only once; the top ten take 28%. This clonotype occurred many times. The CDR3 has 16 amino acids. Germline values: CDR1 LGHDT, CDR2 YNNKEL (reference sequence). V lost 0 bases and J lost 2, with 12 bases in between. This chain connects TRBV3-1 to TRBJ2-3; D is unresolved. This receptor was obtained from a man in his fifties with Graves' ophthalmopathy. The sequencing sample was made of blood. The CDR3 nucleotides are TGTGCCAGCAGCCAAGAGGGCGACCTGAACACAGATACGCAGTATTTT. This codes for CASSQEGDLNTDTQYF.